This entry features one TCR beta chain sequence. Its target is not known. Each CDR3 protein gets one entry after TCRdb re-called the 5' RACE reads with MiXCR. The sample records 180,000 or so distinct CDR3 sequences, roughly 11% being singletons. This specimen belongs to a study of CD8 T cells in ankylosing spondylitis. Overall study findings and caveats: In reactive arthritis synovial fluid and blood, some motif variants had been reported before. There was reportedly significant enrichment of clones that were disease-linked in matched ankylosing spondylitis synovial fluid. Among TCR beta sequences, a motif of fewer than 10 highly homologous variants appeared characteristic of ankylosing spondylitis blood. In peripheral blood, disease-linked CD8+ clones occurred at relatively low frequencies.

The CDR3 is 13 residues long. V shed 6 bases and J shed 7 bases, with 16 bases lying between them. Germline values: CDR1 LNHDA, CDR2 SQIVND (reference sequence). This TCR came from a male donor with ankylosing spondylitis or in good health (not recorded which). The chain joins TRBV19 to TRBJ2-7, with D possibly being TRBD2 (6 bases). The specimen was blood, either unsorted or a sorted T cell fraction (not recorded which). The CDR3 loop reads CASSPGTLLEQYF. The DNA for the CDR3 is TGTGCCAGTAGCCCCGGGACTCTTTTGGAGCAGTACTTC.